This T cell receptor beta chain was observed in a study of OX40 agonist ivuxolimab in advanced cancers. Overall study: With ivuxolimab, an agonistic anti-OX40 (CD134) antibody, patients were treated. A history of anti-PD-1, anti-PD-L1 or anti-CTLA-4 therapy was acceptable, and 40% had some.

This CDR3 has 16 residues. V was clipped by 0 bases and J by 1 base, with 13 bases between them. A note on this clone: Antigen unknown.

Assay used: immunoSEQ multiplex PCR; TCRdb lists only in-frame clones, some missing. The repertoire holds about 53,000 clones, with 84% as singletons. Anyone with autoimmune disease history or systemic immunosuppression was excluded. Study results and caveats: In general, CD8+ T cells held more expanded clones than CD4+ did, on average.

Material: CD4+ or CD8+ T cells sorted from blood, obtained in a trial of the OX40 agonist ivuxolimab. The receptor's source is an adult with an advanced solid tumor such as melanoma, head and neck, liver or kidney cancer. This chain uses TRBV23-1 with TRBJ2-7; perhaps TRBD2 as D (5 bases). TRBV23-1 is known as an ORF, though its function is uncertain. The CDR3 coding sequence is TGCGCCAGCAGTCAATCGGGAGCTCCCAGATCCTACGAGCAGTACTTC. Translation: CASSQSGAPRSYEQYF.